A single sample is the source of the 2 T cell receptor beta chains below, sequenced in a study of graft-versus-host responses after intestinal transplantation. Assay used: immunoSEQ multiplex PCR; TCRdb lists only in-frame clones, some missing. The sample contains tens of thousands of clones, 30% to 40% of which appear only once. Plating combined about 200,000 CFSE-labeled responder cells with about 200,000 irradiated, violet-dye-labeled stimulator cells. The sample in question was alloreactive CD8+ T cells from a mixed lymphocyte reaction culture, obtained before intestinal transplant. The subset was: CFSE-low proliferating T cells sorted from roughly six-day pre-transplant mixed lymphocyte reaction (GvH or HvG direction). These receptor sequences come from a human patient who received an intestinal transplant.

This clone was seen a few times. CDR3 amino acids: CASSFSGTSNWDTQYF. The CDR3 nucleotides read TGTGCCAGCAGTTTTTCTGGGACTAGCAATTGGGATACGCAGTATTTT. The chain joins TRBV28 to TRBJ2-3; 9 bases match TRBD2. The CDR3 runs to 16 residues. Trimming took 3 bases from V and 6 from J; bases not matched to a gene: 10. Germline assignment: CDR1 MDHEN and CDR2 SYDVKM.

V and J are TRBV11-2 and TRBJ2-7; tentative D call: TRBD1 (6 bases). This CDR3 has 16 residues. CDR1 is SGHAT, CDR2 FQNNGV, per germline. The V end lost 1 base, the J end lost 9 bases, and 22 bases lay between the germline ends. This chain's CDR3 is CASSLVEPGWGPGQYF. As DNA, the CDR3 is TGTGCCAGCAGCTTAGTAGAGCCAGGCTGGGGGCCGGGGCAGTACTTC.